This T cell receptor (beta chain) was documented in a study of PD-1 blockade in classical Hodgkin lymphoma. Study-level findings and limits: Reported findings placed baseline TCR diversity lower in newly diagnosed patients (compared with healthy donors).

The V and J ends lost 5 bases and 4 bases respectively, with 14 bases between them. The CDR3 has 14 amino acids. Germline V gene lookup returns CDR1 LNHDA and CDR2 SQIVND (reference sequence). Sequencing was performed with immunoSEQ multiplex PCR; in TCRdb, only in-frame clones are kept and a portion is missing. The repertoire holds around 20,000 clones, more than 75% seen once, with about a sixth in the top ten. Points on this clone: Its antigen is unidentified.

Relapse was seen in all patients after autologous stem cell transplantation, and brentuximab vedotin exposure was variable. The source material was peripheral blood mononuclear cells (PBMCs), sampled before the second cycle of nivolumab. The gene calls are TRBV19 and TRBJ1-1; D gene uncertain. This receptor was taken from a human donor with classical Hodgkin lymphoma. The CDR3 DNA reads TGTGCCAGTAGTGGAAGGACGGCGGGCACTGAAGCTTTCTTT. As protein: CASSGRTAGTEAFF.